At least ten counts were recorded for the clone carrying this T cell receptor beta chain. Its target is unknown. RNA transcripts were the template for amplifying TCR beta CDR3 regions. During a first-round RT-PCR of the TCR CDR3, the HTBI primer set was used. TCRdb itself ran the multiplex PCR reads through MiXCR, one entry per CDR3 protein. The table shows roughly 500,000 distinct CDR3 sequences, with approximately 14% occurring only once. The sample belongs to a study of T cells in Graves' hyperthyroidism and ophthalmopathy. Notes on the study in general: Ophthalmopathy, which appeared later, was predicted by the model a median roughly 6.6 months before onset.

The CDR3 is 18 residues long. The V and J ends lost 3 bases and 10 bases, in that order; junction bases with no gene match: 17. The V gene's germline CDR1 is MDHEN and CDR2 SYDVKM. Sequenced material: blood. The receptor was derived from a woman between 25 and 40 years old with Graves' hyperthyroidism that later progressed to Graves' ophthalmopathy. V gene TRBV28 combines with J gene TRBJ1-6, with 8 bases matching TRBD1. The CDR3 DNA reads TGTGCCAGCAGTTTCGGCAGGGGGCCAGGTTGGGGGAACTCACCCCTCCACTTT. Translating it yields CASSFGRGPGWGNSPLHF.